This TCR beta chain was obtained from a study of metastatic and nonmetastatic thyroid tumors. Study-wide background: Patients with malignant and benign thyroid disease provided blood and tumor or nodule tissue, whose repertoires were compared.

No treatment had been given to any patient before thyroid surgery. TCRdb reprocessed the PCR reads via MiXCR. This sample has approximately 19,000 clones, with about a fifth found just once. This clone was recorded many times. Relative to the germline gene, one junction end is altered; a read error may explain this. The sequencing sample was made of blood. The sequence came from a female donor with papillary thyroid cancer or a benign thyroid nodule (not recorded which). Some clones in this sample may be carry-over from other donors' samples.

CDR3 protein: CASGLVVRGGEAFVFF. Here the CDR3 DNA reads TGTGCTAGTGGTTTGGTTGTCAGGGGGGGGGAAGCTTTTGTTTTTTTT. The gene calls are TRBV12-5 and TRBJ1-1; 7 nucleotides line up with TRBD1. CDR1 LGHNT and CDR2 FRNRAP come from the germline V gene. This CDR3 has 16 amino acids.